This TCR beta chain derives from a study of T cell repertoires in cytomegalovirus infection. Study at large: Shared public TCR beta signatures pointed to both CMV infection and a matching HLA type.

In the case of this clonotype: Its antigen is unidentified.

TCRdb re-derived calls from the reads in MiXCR, one entry per CDR3 protein. In the table there are some 600,000 distinct CDR3 sequences, roughly 24% of which are singletons. Findings of the study overall: CMV-specific TCR beta clonotypes restricted by HLA-C were the ones dominating the ex vivo response.

The CDR3 sequence is 14 residues long. V dropped 10 bases and J dropped 0; count of bases not matched to a gene: 3. Germline V gene lookup returns CDR1 MNHEY and CDR2 SVGAGI. Sequenced: CD8+ T cells from PBMCs. The receptor's source is a human donor in good health (CMV status not recorded). Some clones in this sample may be carry-over from other donors' samples. V is TRBV6-5 and J is TRBJ2-1; 10 bases match TRBD2. The DNA for the CDR3 is TGTGCCACCGGACTAGCGGCCTCCTACAATGAGCAGTTCTTC. This gives the protein CATGLAASYNEQFF.